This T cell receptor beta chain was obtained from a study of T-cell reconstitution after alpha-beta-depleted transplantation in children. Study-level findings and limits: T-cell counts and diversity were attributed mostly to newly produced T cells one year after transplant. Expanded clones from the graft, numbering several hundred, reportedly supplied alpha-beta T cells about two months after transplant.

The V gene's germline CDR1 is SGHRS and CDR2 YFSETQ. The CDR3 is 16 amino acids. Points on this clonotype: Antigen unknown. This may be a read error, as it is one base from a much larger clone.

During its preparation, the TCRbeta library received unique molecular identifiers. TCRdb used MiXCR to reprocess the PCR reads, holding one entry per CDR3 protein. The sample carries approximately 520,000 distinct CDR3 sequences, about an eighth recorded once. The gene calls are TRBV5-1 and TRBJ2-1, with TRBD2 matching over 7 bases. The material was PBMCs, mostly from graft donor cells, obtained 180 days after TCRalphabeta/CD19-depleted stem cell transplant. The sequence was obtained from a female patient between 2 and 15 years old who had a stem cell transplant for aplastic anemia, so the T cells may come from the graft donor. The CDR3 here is CASSLAGTTLNNGQFF. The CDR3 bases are TGCGCCAGCAGCTTGGCCGGGACTACCCTTAACAATGGGCAGTTCTTC.